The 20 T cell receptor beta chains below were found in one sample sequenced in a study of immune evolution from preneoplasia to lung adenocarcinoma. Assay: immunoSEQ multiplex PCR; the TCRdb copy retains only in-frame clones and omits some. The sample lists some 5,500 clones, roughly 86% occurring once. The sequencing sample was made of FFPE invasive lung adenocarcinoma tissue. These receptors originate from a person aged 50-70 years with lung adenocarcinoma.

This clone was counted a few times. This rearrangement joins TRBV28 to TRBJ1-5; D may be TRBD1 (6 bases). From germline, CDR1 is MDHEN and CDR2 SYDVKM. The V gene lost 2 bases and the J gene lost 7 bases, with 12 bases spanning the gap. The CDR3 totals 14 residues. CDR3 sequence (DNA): TGTGCCAGCAGTTTAGCAGGGGCCGGACAGCCCCAGCATTTT. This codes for CASSLAGAGQPQHF.

This chain's CDR3 is CASSGTVTEAFF. The DNA for the CDR3 is TGTGCCAGCAGCGGGACAGTTACTGAAGCTTTCTTT. The chain employs TRBV7-3 and TRBJ1-1, with 7 nucleotides matching TRBD1. The germline CDR1 and CDR2 sequences are SGHTA and FQGTGA. This CDR3 has 12 residues. V shed 5 bases, J shed 5 bases, and the junction held 2 bases outside the gene matches. The full variable domain, rest sourced from reference TRBV7-3 and TRBJ1-1, is GAGVSQTPSNKVTEKGKYVELRCDPISGHTALYWYRQSLGQGPEFLIYFQGTGAADDSGLPNDRFFAVRPEGSVSTLKIQRTERGDSAVYLCASSGTVTEAFFGQGTRLTVV.

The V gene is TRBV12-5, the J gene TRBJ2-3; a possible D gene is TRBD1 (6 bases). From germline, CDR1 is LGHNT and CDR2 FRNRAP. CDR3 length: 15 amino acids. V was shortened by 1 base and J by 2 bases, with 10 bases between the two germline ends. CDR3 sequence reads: CASGLDGGNTDTQYF. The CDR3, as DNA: TGTGCTAGTGGTTTGGATGGGGGCAACACAGATACGCAGTATTTT.

DNA for the CDR3: TGTGCCAGTAGACCTGACAGGGGCGCGGGTCAGCCCCAGCATTTT. This gives the protein CASRPDRGAGQPQHF. J is TRBJ1-5 and V is TRBV19, with 8 bases identical to TRBD1. V was clipped by 6 bases and J by 6 bases; unmatched bases: 10. Germline CDR1 is LNHDA and CDR2 is SQIVND (reference sequence). The CDR3 has 15 residues.

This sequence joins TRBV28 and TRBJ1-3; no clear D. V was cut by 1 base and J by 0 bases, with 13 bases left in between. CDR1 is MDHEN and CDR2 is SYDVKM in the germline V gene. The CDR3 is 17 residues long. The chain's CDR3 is CASSLSRTAYSGNTIYF. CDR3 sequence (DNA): TGTGCCAGCAGTTTATCCAGGACGGCTTACTCTGGAAACACCATATATTTT.

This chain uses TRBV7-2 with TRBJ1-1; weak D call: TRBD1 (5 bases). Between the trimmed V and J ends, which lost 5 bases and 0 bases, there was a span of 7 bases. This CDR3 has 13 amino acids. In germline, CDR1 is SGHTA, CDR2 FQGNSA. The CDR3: CASSPTVNTEAFF. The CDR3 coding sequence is TGTGCCAGCAGCCCGACAGTGAACACTGAAGCTTTCTTT. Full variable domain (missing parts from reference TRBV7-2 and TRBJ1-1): GAGVSQSPSNKVTEKGKDVELRCDPISGHTALYWYRQSLGQGLEFLIYFQGNSAPDKSGLPSDRFSAERTGGSVSTLTIQRTQQEDSAVYLCASSPTVNTEAFFGQGTRLTVV.

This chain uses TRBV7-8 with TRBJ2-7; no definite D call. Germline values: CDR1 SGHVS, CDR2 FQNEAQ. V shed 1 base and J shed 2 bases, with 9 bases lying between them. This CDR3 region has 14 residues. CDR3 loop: CASSLGVGTYEQYF. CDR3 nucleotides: TGTGCCAGCAGCTTAGGGGTAGGGACCTACGAGCAGTACTTC.

Here the CDR3 DNA reads TGTGCCAGCAGCCTATACAGGGGGCAAGGGGAGCTGTTTTTT. Translated: CASSLYRGQGELFF. V and J are TRBV5-6 and TRBJ2-2, with 9 bases lining up with TRBD1. CDR3 length: 14 amino acids. J gave up 8 bases and V 4 bases, and 6 bases lay outside the gene matches. Per germline, CDR1 SGHDT and CDR2 YYEEEE.

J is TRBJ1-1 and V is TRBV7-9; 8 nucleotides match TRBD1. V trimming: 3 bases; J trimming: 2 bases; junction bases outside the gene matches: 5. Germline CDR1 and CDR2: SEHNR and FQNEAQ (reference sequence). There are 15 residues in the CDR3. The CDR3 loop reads CASSFRTGINTEAFF. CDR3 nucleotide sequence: TGTGCCAGCAGCTTTAGGACAGGGATAAACACTGAAGCTTTCTTT.

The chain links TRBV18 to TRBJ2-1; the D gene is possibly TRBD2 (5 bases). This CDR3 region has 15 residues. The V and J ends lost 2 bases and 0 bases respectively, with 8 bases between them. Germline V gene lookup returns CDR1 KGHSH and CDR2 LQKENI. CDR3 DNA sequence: TGTGCCAGCTCACCAGGTCTAGCCTCCTACAATGAGCAGTTCTTC. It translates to CASSPGLASYNEQFF.

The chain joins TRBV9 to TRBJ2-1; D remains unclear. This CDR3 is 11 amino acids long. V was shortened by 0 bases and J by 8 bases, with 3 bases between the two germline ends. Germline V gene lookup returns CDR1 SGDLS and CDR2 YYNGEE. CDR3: CASSVDDEQFF. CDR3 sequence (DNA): TGTGCCAGCAGCGTAGATGATGAGCAGTTCTTC.

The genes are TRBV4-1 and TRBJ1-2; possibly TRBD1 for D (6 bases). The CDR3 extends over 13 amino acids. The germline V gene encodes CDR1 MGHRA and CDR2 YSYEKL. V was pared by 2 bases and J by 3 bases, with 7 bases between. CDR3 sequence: CASSQRQDYGYTF. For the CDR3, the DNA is TGCGCCAGCAGCCAAAGACAGGACTATGGCTACACCTTC.

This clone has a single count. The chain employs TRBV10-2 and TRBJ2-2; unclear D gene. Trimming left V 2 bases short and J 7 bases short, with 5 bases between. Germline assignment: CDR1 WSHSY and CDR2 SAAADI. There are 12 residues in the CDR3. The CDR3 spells CASSETVGELFF. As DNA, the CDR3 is TGCGCCAGCAGTGAGACAGTCGGGGAGCTGTTTTTT.

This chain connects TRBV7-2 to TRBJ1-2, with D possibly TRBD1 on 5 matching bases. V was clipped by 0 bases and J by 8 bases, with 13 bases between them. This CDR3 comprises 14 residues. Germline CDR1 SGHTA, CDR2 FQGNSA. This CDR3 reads CASSLAEGTFGYTF. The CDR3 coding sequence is TGTGCCAGCAGCTTAGCAGAGGGGACGTTCGGCTACACCTTC.

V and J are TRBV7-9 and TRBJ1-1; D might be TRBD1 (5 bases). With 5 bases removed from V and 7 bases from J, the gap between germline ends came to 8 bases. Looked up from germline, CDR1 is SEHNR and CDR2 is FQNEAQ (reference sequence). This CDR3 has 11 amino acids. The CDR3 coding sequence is TGTGCCAGCAGCGCACAGGTTGAAGCTTTCTTT. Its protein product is CASSAQVEAFF.

CDR3 nucleotides: TGTGCCAGCAGCTTAGGGGGGCAAGAGACCCAGTACTTC. Translating it yields CASSLGGQETQYF. The chain is built from TRBV7-3 and TRBJ2-5; possible D gene TRBD2, 6 bases. CDR1 and CDR2 (germline): SGHTA, FQGTGA. The V and J ends lost 2 bases and 2 bases respectively, with 6 bases between them. This CDR3 comprises 13 residues.

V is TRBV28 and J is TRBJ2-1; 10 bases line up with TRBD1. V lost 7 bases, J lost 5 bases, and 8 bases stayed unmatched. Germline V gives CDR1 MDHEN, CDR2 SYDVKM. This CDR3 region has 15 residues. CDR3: CASTPDRGQNNEQFF. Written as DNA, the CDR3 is TGTGCCAGCACCCCCGACAGGGGGCAGAACAATGAGCAGTTCTTC.

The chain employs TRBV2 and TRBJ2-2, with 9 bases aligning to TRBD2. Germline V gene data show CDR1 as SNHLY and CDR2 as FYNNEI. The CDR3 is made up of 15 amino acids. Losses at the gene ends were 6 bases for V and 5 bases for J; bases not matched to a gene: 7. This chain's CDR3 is CASRGSGSRTGELFF. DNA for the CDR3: TGTGCCAGCAGAGGTAGCGGGAGTAGGACCGGGGAGCTGTTTTTT.

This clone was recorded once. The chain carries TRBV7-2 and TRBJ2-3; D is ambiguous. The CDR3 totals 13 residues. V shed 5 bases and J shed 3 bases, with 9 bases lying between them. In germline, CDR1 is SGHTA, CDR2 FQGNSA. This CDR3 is CASSLSRTDTQYF. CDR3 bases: TGTGCCAGCAGCCTCTCTCGTACAGATACGCAGTATTTT.

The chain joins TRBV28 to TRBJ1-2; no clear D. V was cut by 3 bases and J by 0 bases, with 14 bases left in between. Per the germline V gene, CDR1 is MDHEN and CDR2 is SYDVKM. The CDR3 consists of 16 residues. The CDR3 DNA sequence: TGTGCCAGCAGTTTTGGAGGGTCTAGAGCTAACTATGGCTACACCTTC. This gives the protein CASSFGGSRANYGYTF.